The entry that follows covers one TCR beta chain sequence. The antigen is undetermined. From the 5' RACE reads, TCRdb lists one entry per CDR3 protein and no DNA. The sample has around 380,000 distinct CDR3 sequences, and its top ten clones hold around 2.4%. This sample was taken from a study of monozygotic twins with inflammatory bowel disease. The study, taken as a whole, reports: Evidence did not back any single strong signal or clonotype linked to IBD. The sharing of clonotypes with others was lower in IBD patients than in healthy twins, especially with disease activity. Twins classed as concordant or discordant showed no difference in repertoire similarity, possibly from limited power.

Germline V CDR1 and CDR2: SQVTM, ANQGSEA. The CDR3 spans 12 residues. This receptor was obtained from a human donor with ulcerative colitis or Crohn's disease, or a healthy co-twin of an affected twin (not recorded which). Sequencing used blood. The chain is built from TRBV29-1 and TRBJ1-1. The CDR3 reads CSGLPMNTEAFF.